This is a list of T cell receptor beta chains from one sample in a study of identical twins. Each CDR3 protein gets one entry after TCRdb re-called the 5' RACE reads with MiXCR. The sample consists of approximately 690,000 distinct CDR3 sequences, roughly 6% of them appearing once. Sequencing input: naive T cells sorted from blood. The source is a man aged 18 to 29 in good health. Both conserved end residues are part of each CDR3. A D gene is named only where the DNA matches it firmly. Not all rows give a size; the values are once, few, many and, for expanded clones, a class.

clone size | D gene | J gene | V gene | CDR3 DNA | CDR3 protein
many | NA | TRBJ2-3 | TRBV12-3/TRBV12-4 | TGTGCCAGCAGTCGAGGCCTGGGCGGGAGCACAGATACGCAGTATTTT | CASSRGLGGSTDTQYF
many | NA | TRBJ2-2 | TRBV5-1 | TGCGCCAGCAGCTCAGTTTCGGACACCGGGGAGCTGTTTTTT | CASSSVSDTGELFF
few | TRBD1 | TRBJ2-6 | TRBV12-3/TRBV12-4 | TGTGCCAGCAGTACTCGGGACAGGGGGCCCTACTCTGGGGCCAACGTCCTGACTTTC | CASSTRDRGPYSGANVLTF
many | NA | TRBJ2-7 | TRBV24-1 | TGTGCCACCAGTGCTTGGGGGGAGCAGTACTTC | CATSAWGEQYF
many | NA | TRBJ1-1 | TRBV12-3/TRBV12-4 | TGTGCCAGCAGTTTATTAGGGGGCACTGAAGCTTTCTTT | CASSLLGGTEAFF
many | TRBD1 | TRBJ2-1 | TRBV20-1 | TGCAGCGGAAAGGGGGCCGCCTACAATGAGCAGTTCTTC | CSGKGAAYNEQFF
few | TRBD1 | TRBJ2-3 | TRBV11-2 | TGTGCCAGCAGCCCCGATAGGGGGCGGAGGGATACGCAGTATTTT | CASSPDRGRRDTQYF
few | NA | TRBJ2-2 | TRBV7-9 | TGTGCCACACATCTGGCCGGGGAGCTGTTTTTT | CATHLAGELFF
many | TRBD2 | TRBJ2-1 | TRBV27 | TGTGCCAGCAGCCCCCGGGACTACGACAACAATGAGCAGTTCTTC | CASSPRDYDNNEQFF
NA | TRBD1 | TRBJ1-6 | TRBV6-1 | TGTGCCAGCAAACAGGGGGTGGATTCACCCCTCCACTTT | CASKQGVDSPLHF
many | TRBD1 | TRBJ2-5 | TRBV5-6 | TGTGCCAGCAGCTTTACAGGGGTTGGTGAGACCCAGTACTTC | CASSFTGVGETQYF
NA | NA | TRBJ2-1 | TRBV5-1 | TGCGCCAGCAGCTTCCGGGCTTCGAACAATGAGCAGTTCTTC | CASSFRASNNEQFF
many | NA | TRBJ1-1 | TRBV20-1 | TGCAGTGCTAAGGGGGTCGTTTGGACTGAAGCTTTCTTT | CSAKGVVWTEAFF
many | TRBD2 | TRBJ2-7 | TRBV6-1 | TGTGCCAGTTCCCCGGAGACACTTCTAGCGGGAGTCTCCTACGAGCAGTACTTC | CASSPETLLAGVSYEQYF